The clone carrying this TCR beta chain was observed a handful of times. The CDR3 is made up of 13 amino acids. With 5 bases clipped from V and 3 bases from J, the junction kept 2 bases outside the gene matches. This record comes from a study of identical twins. One entry per CDR3 protein, called by TCRdb with MiXCR from the 5' RACE reads. The sample shows about 1.7 million distinct CDR3 sequences, about 30% of them seen only once. The chain recombines TRBV12-3 or TRBV12-4 with TRBJ1-2; 8 nucleotides match TRBD1. The sequenced material came from cord blood. This TCR was sampled from a newborn girl in good health. The CDR3 coding sequence is TGTGCCAGCAGTAGGACAGGGCACTATGGCTACACCTTC. Amino acids: CASSRTGHYGYTF.